This note documents a single T cell receptor beta chain sequence. This sample was taken from a study of OX40 agonist ivuxolimab in advanced cancers. The table came from immunoSEQ multiplex PCR; TCRdb's copy has only in-frame clones and leaves some out. The sample yields 43,000 or so clones, roughly three quarters seen once. CDR1 and CDR2 (germline): LGHNA, YSLEER. The CDR3 loop spans 15 amino acids. V lost 2 bases and J lost 6; bases outside the gene matches: 9. The TCR originated in an adult with an advanced solid tumor such as melanoma, head and neck, liver or kidney cancer. Sequenced here: CD4+ or CD8+ T cells sorted from blood, sampled in a trial of the OX40 agonist ivuxolimab. The V call is TRBV4-3, the J call TRBJ2-7, with 8 positions matching TRBD2. CDR3: CASSQQTGGPSEQYF. The CDR3 DNA follows: TGCGCCAGCAGCCAACAAACGGGAGGGCCCTCCGAGCAGTACTTC.